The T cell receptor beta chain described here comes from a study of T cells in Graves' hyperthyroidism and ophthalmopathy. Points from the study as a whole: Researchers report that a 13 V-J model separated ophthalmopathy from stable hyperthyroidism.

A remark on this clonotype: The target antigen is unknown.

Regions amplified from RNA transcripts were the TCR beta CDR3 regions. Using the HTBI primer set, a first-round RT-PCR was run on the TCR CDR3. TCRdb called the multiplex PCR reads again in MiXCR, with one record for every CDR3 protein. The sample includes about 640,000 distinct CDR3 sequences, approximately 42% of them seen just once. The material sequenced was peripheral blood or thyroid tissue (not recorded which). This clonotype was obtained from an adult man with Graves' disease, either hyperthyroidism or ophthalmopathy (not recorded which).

CDR3 DNA: TGTGCCAGCCGGGAGGACAGGACTCGAAATCAGCCCCAGCATTTT. The encoded protein is CASREDRTRNQPQHF. V gene TRBV6-1 combines with J gene TRBJ1-5; 7 nucleotides align to TRBD1. This CDR3 is 15 amino acids long. V shed 8 bases, J shed 4 bases, and the junction held 11 bases outside the gene matches. Germline CDR1 and CDR2: MNHNS and SASEGT.